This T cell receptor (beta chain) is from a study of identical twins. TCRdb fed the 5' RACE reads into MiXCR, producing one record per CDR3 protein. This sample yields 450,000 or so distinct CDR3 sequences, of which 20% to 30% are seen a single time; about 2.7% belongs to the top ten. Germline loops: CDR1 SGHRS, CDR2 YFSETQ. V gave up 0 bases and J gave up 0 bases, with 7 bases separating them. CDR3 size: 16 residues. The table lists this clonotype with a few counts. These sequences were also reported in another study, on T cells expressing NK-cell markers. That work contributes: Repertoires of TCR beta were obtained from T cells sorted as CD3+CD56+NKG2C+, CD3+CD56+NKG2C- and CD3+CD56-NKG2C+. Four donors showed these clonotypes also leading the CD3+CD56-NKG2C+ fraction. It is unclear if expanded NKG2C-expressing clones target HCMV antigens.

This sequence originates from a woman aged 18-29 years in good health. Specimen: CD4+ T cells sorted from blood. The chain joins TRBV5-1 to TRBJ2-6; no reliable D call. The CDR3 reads CASSLGSNSGANVLTF. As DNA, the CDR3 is TGCGCCAGCAGCTTGGGCAGCAACTCTGGGGCCAACGTCCTGACTTTC.